This T cell receptor (beta chain) is drawn from a study of blood T cell repertoires in COVID-19. As for the study in general: Samples of COVID-19 (acute and convalescent) were obtained from the United States, Italy and Spain. T cells, B-cell-depleted T cells, or PBMCs provided the cDNA or gDNA that served as material.

Per the original data handling: Reference gene primer amplification in the assay estimated nucleated cell counts. The table came from immunoSEQ multiplex PCR; TCRdb's copy has only in-frame clones and leaves some out. Clonal size and the V and J genes are those of that table, whereas D and trimming came from the DNA. The profile covers tens of thousands of clones, with 88% appearing a single time and about 4.4% taken by the ten largest. The CDR3 is 14 amino acids. V was shortened by 0 bases and J by 2 bases, with 7 bases between the two germline ends. CDR1 and CDR2 from the germline V gene are PRHDT and FYEKMQ (reference sequence).

The TCR comes from a man aged 55 to 70 with acute or convalescent COVID-19. Material for sequencing was peripheral blood. The gene calls are TRBV13 and TRBJ1-1; no reliable D call. The CDR3 reads CASSLGGGNTEAFF. CDR3 in DNA: TGTGCCAGCAGCTTAGGAGGCGGAAACACTGAAGCTTTCTTT.